This TCR beta chain was captured in a study of shared clonotypes between healthy human individuals. CDR1 and CDR2 from the germline V gene are KGHSH and LQKENI. The CDR3 has 14 amino acids. V lost 4 bases and J 7 bases, leaving 13 bases between the germline ends. The donors, healthy adults who were HIV-negative, had experienced no recent acute infections or vaccinations. The assay ran at deep level. Unsorted PBMC contributed approximately 270 ng DNA, 25,000 to 35,000 T cell genomes, to each replicate PCR. The protocol was immunoSEQ multiplex PCR, while the TCRdb copy is restricted to in-frame clones and leaves out a portion. Of 450,000 to 650,000 clones listed, around 78% are singletons.

The chain carries TRBV18 and TRBJ2-2, with unresolved D. This sequence originates from a woman aged 40 to 49 in good health. Some clones in this sample may be carry-over from other donors' samples. Sequenced sample: PBMCs. The CDR3 loop reads CASSQPSLGGELFF. The CDR3 DNA sequence: TGTGCCAGCTCACAACCCAGTCTAGGCGGGGAGCTGTTTTTT.